A selection of T cell receptor beta chains follows, all from one sample in a study of early T cells in non-severe SARS-CoV-2 infection. In TCRdb, the 5' RACE reads were re-called with MiXCR into one record per CDR3 protein. The sample comprises 69,000 or so distinct CDR3 sequences, about 13% of which are singletons, and 5.2% rests with the top ten. Sequences were obtained from whole blood. The source is an adult who was a healthcare worker with PCR-confirmed SARS-CoV-2 infection or an uninfected control (not recorded which). Each CDR3 is given with its conserved first and last residue. D genes are given only for firm matches. Not every row has a clone size; where given, it reads once, few, many or a size class.

-,-,TRBV7-9,TRBJ1-6,CASRRGASDSLLHF,TGTGCCAGCAGGAGGGGCGCTTCTGATTCACTCCTCCACTTT
few,TRBD1,TRBV29-1,TRBJ1-5,CSVAVAGGNQPQHF,TGCAGCGTTGCGGTGGCAGGGGGCAACCAGCCCCAGCATTTT
many,TRBD1,TRBV4-3,TRBJ2-7,CASSQPRDRDAYEQYF,TGCGCCAGCAGCCAGCCCCGGGACAGGGACGCCTACGAGCAGTACTTC
-,-,TRBV7-8,TRBJ2-2,CASSLAMLNTGELFF,TGTGCCAGCAGCTTAGCCATGCTAAACACCGGGGAGCTGTTTTTT
-,-,TRBV7-6,TRBJ2-7,CASSLERPYEQYF,TGTGCCAGCAGCTTAGAAAGGCCCTACGAGCAGTACTTC
-,-,TRBV12-3/TRBV12-4,TRBJ1-2,CASRPNGNYGYTF,TGTGCCAGCAGACCTAATGGGAACTATGGCTACACCTTC
few,-,TRBV4-2,TRBJ2-1,CASSQEDEMFF,TGTGCCAGCAGCCAAGAGGACGAGATGTTCTTC
-,TRBD1,TRBV20-1,TRBJ2-7,CSAEHRGYEQYF,TGCAGTGCTGAACACAGGGGTTACGAGCAGTACTTC
-,-,TRBV29-1,TRBJ1-1,CSTGLLNTEAFF,TGCAGCACCGGGTTACTGAACACTGAAGCTTTCTTT
few,TRBD2,TRBV6-1,TRBJ2-1,CASSELSGGYNEQFF,TGTGCCAGCAGTGAACTGAGCGGGGGCTACAATGAGCAGTTCTTC
many,-,TRBV11-2,TRBJ1-6,CASSLDLVQFGSPLHF,TGTGCCAGCAGCTTAGATTTAGTTCAATTTGGCTCACCCCTCCACTTT
few,-,TRBV29-1,TRBJ2-1,CSVEGAGNYNEQFF,TGCAGCGTTGAGGGAGCAGGAAACTACAATGAGCAGTTCTTC
few,-,TRBV11-2,TRBJ2-3,CASSPWSTDTQYF,TGTGCCAGCAGCCCGTGGAGCACAGATACGCAGTATTTT
-,-,TRBV20-1,TRBJ2-7,CSARDLQGLNLYEQYF,TGCAGTGCTAGAGATCTTCAGGGCCTCAACCTCTACGAGCAGTACTTC
-,-,TRBV24-1,TRBJ2-2,CATGHSRGRGNTGELLF,TGTGCCACCGGGCACAGTCGGGGAAGGGGCAACACCGGGGAGCTGCTTTTT
-,TRBD1,TRBV7-9,TRBJ2-4,CASSFTGGGDKNIQYF,TGTGCCAGCAGCTTTACAGGGGGCGGGGACAAAAACATTCAGTACTTC
few,-,TRBV9,TRBJ2-1,CASSVEPRGAEQFF,TGTGCCAGCAGCGTAGAACCGAGGGGGGCCGAGCAGTTCTTC
few,TRBD1,TRBV6-2/TRBV6-3,TRBJ1-5,CASSYYRTGNQPQHF,TGTGCCAGCAGTTACTACAGGACAGGTAATCAGCCCCAGCATTTT
-,-,TRBV7-9,TRBJ2-3,CASSLAGSPVYNTQYF,TGTGCCAGCAGCTTAGCCGGATCTCCGGTGTACAATACGCAGTATTTT
few,-,TRBV20-1,TRBJ2-7,CSARGDSREQYF,TGCAGTGCTAGAGGGGACTCCCGGGAGCAGTACTTC
-,-,TRBV10-3,TRBJ2-7,CAIRDAGEYHEQYF,TGTGCCATCAGAGACGCAGGGGAGTACCACGAGCAGTACTTC
many,-,TRBV14,TRBJ1-1,CASSHGWQPNTEAFF,TGTGCCAGCAGCCACGGTTGGCAGCCGAACACTGAAGCTTTCTTT
few,TRBD1,TRBV19,TRBJ2-5,CASSPPTGGSYF,TGTGCCAGTAGTCCACCGACAGGGGGAAGCTACTTC
many,-,TRBV10-3,TRBJ2-3,CAISDRGTVTDTQYF,TGTGCCATCAGTGATCGGGGGACAGTCACAGATACGCAGTATTTT
-,TRBD2,TRBV10-3,TRBJ2-3,CAISASSGSARWDTQYF,TGTGCCATCAGTGCAAGTAGCGGGAGCGCTAGATGGGATACGCAGTATTTT
many,-,TRBV3-1,TRBJ2-2,CASSQVQSGYTGELFF,TGTGCCAGCAGCCAAGTCCAATCTGGGTACACCGGGGAGCTGTTTTTT
-,-,TRBV14,TRBJ1-2,CASSQAGLANKNYGYTF,TGTGCCAGCAGCCAAGCAGGACTGGCCAACAAGAACTATGGCTACACCTTC
many,-,TRBV5-1,TRBJ2-5,CASRWDSRETQYF,TGCGCCAGCAGATGGGACTCGAGGGAGACCCAGTACTTC
few,-,TRBV3-1,TRBJ1-6,CASSQASYNSPLHF,TGTGCCAGCAGCCAAGCGAGCTATAATTCACCCCTCCACTTT
-,TRBD2,TRBV28,TRBJ2-3,CASSLTSGNTDTQYF,TGTGCCAGCAGTTTGACTAGCGGAAACACAGATACGCAGTATTTT
many,-,TRBV11-2,TRBJ2-7,CASSSPPTYEQYF,TGTGCCAGCAGCTCCCCCCCGACCTACGAGCAGTACTTC
-,TRBD2,TRBV5-1,TRBJ2-1,CASSPGLAGWLINEQFF,TGCGCCAGCAGCCCCGGACTAGCGGGATGGCTTATCAATGAGCAGTTCTTC
few,-,TRBV29-1,TRBJ2-7,CSVKESYEQYF,TGCAGCGTGAAGGAATCCTACGAGCAGTACTTC
many,TRBD2,TRBV20-1,TRBJ2-7,CSARGTSGGSTYEQYF,TGCAGTGCGAGAGGGACTAGCGGGGGATCCACCTACGAGCAGTACTTC
many,-,TRBV10-3,TRBJ2-5,CAISPGQDQETQYF,TGTGCCATCAGCCCTGGACAAGACCAAGAGACCCAGTACTTC
many,TRBD1,TRBV7-9,TRBJ1-4,CASSQDRVNEKLFF,TGTGCCAGCAGCCAGGACAGGGTGAATGAAAAACTGTTTTTT
-,-,TRBV5-1,TRBJ2-3,CASSDGKGTDTQYF,TGCGCCAGCAGCGACGGAAAAGGCACAGATACGCAGTATTTT
-,-,TRBV25-1,TRBJ1-1,CASHRTPTEAFF,TGTGCCAGCCACCGGACACCTACTGAAGCTTTCTTT
many,-,TRBV29-1,TRBJ2-1,CSVSQASYNEQFF,TGCAGCGTTTCACAGGCCTCCTACAATGAGCAGTTCTTC
-,-,TRBV21-1,TRBJ2-7,CASPAKGPGPPLKQYF,TGTGCCAGTCCAGCAAAGGGACCGGGACCGCCCCTCAAGCAGTACTTC